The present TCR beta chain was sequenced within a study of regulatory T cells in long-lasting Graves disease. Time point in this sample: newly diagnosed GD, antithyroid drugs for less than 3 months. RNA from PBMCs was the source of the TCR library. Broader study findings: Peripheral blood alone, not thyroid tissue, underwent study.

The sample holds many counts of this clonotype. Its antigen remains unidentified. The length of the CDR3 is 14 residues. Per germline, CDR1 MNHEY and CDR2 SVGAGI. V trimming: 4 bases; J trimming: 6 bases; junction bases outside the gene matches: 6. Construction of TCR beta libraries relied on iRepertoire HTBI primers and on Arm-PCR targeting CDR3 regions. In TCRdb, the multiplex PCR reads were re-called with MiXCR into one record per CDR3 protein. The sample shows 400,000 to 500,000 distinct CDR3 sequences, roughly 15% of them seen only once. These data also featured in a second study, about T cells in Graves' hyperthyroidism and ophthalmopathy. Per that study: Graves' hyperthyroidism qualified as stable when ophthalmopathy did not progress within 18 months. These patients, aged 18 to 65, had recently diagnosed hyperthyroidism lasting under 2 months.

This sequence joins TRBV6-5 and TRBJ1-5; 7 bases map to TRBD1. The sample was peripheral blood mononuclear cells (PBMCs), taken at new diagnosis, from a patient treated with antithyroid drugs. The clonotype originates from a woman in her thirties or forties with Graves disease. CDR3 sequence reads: CASSSRQGRQPQHF. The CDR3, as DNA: TGTGCCAGCAGTTCCAGACAGGGACGTCAGCCCCAGCATTTT.